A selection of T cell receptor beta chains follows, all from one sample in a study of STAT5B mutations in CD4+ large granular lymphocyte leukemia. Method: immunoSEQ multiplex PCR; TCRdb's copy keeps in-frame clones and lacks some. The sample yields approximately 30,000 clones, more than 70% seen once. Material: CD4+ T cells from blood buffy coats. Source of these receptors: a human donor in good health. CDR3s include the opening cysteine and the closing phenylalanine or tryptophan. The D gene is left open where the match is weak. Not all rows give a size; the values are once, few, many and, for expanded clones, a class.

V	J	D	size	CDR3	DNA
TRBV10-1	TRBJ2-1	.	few	CASSVFGTVDASGWPYNEQFF	TGCGCCAGCAGTGTATTCGGGACAGTCGATGCTAGCGGGTGGCCCTACAATGAGCAGTTCTTC
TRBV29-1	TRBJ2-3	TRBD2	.	CSVDYRLAGGTQYF	TGCAGCGTTGACTATCGGCTAGCGGGAGGAACGCAGTATTTT
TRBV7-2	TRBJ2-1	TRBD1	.	CASSQSQGVGEQFF	TGTGCCAGCAGCCAGTCACAGGGGGTGGGGGAGCAGTTCTTC
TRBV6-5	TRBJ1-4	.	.	CASNTNKGEGKLFF	TGTGCCAGCAATACTAACAAGGGAGAGGGAAAACTGTTTTTT
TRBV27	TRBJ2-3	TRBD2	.	CASSLVGRTSTDTQYF	TGTGCCAGCAGTTTAGTCGGGAGGACGAGCACAGATACGCAGTATTTT
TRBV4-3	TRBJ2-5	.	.	CASSQDGKTQYF	TGCGCCAGCAGCCAAGATGGAAAGACCCAGTACTTC
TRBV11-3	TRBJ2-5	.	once	CASSLRAEETQYF	TGTGCCAGCAGCTTAAGGGCCGAAGAGACCCAGTACTTC
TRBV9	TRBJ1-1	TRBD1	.	CASSGGTGGHTEAFF	TGTGCCAGCAGCGGGGGAACAGGGGGCCACACTGAAGCTTTCTTT
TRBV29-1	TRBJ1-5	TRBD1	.	CSAGQGGQPQHF	TGCAGCGCCGGACAGGGAGGGCAGCCCCAGCATTTT
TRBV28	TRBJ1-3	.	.	CASSSRTAGNTIYF	TGTGCCAGCAGTAGTCGGACAGCTGGAAACACCATATATTTT
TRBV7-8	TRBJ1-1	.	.	CASGDGGEAFF	TGTGCCAGCGGGGATGGGGGGGAAGCTTTCTTT
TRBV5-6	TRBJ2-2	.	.	CASSLSMHGGELFF	TGTGCCAGCAGCTTGTCCATGCACGGCGGGGAGCTGTTTTTT
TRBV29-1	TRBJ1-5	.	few	CSVSGSTNQPQHF	TGCAGCGTCTCAGGGAGTACGAATCAGCCCCAGCATTTT
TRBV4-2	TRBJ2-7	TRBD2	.	CASSQVGVGGSSYEQYF	TGTGCCAGCAGCCAAGTGGGAGTGGGGGGGAGCTCCTACGAGCAGTACTTC
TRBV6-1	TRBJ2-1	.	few	CASSPGTYYNEQFF	TGTGCCAGCAGTCCCGGGACCTATTACAATGAGCAGTTCTTC
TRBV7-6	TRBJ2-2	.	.	CASSSRVTGELFF	TGTGCCAGCAGCTCCAGGGTGACCGGGGAGCTGTTTTTT
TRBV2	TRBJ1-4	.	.	CASSDMGGREKLFF	TGTGCCAGCAGTGATATGGGGGGGCGGGAAAAACTGTTTTTT
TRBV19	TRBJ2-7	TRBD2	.	CASSIGLAGGSYEQYF	TGTGCCAGTAGTATTGGCCTAGCGGGAGGGTCCTACGAGCAGTACTTC
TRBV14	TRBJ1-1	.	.	CASSQLGVNTEAFF	TGTGCCAGCAGCCAATTAGGGGTGAACACTGAAGCTTTCTTT
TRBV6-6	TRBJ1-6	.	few	CATNLDRDLNSPLHF	TGTGCCACCAACCTGGACCGGGACTTAAATTCACCCCTCCACTTT
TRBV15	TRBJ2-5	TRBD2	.	CATSSLAGVETQYF	TGTGCCACCAGCAGTCTAGCGGGAGTAGAGACCCAGTACTTC
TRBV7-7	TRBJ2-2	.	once	CASSLGQNGELFF	TGTGCTAGCAGCTTAGGACAGAACGGGGAGCTGTTTTTT
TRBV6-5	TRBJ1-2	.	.	CASSYRGSNYGYTF	TGTGCCAGCAGTTACAGGGGCTCGAACTATGGCTACACCTTC
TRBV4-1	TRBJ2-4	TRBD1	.	CASSQERGLKNIQYF	TGCGCCAGCAGCCAAGAGAGGGGGCTCAAAAACATTCAGTACTTC
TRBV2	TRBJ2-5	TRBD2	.	CASRAGLADQETQYF	TGTGCCAGCAGGGCGGGACTAGCGGACCAAGAGACCCAGTACTTC
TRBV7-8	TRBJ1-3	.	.	CASSLAVQVLGNTIYF	TGTGCCAGCAGCTTAGCGGTACAGGTCTTGGGAAACACCATATATTTT
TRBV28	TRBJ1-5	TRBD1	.	CATKAGGFGNQPQHF	TGTGCCACCAAGGCAGGGGGCTTTGGCAATCAGCCCCAGCATTTT
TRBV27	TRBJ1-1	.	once	CASSLSARYNTEAFF	TGTGCCAGCAGTTTATCGGCCAGGTACAACACTGAAGCTTTCTTT
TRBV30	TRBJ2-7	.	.	CACSGLYEQYF	TGTGCCTGTTCTGGCTTATACGAGCAGTACTTC
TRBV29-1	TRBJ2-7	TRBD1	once	CSVAGQGSYEQYF	TGCAGCGTTGCAGGACAGGGGTCGTACGAGCAGTACTTC
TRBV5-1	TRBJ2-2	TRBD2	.	CASSFSGRDTGELFF	TGCGCCAGCAGCTTTAGCGGGAGAGACACCGGGGAGCTGTTTTTT
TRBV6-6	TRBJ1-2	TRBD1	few	CASSPGTVNYGYTF	TGTGCCAGCAGCCCAGGGACAGTCAACTATGGCTACACCTTC
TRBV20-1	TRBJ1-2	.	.	CSASRDYGYTF	TGCAGTGCTAGCAGGGACTATGGCTACACCTTC
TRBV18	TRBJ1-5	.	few	CASSEFTGWDNQPQHF	TGTGCCAGCTCGGAATTCACAGGGTGGGACAATCAGCCCCAGCATTTT
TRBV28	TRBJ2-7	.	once	CASSSLPQQAEQYF	TGTGCCAGCAGTTCCTTACCTCAACAGGCCGAGCAGTACTTC
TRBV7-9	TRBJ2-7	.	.	CASSPPEGGVGNEQYF	TGTGCCAGCAGCCCACCGGAGGGGGGTGTTGGGAACGAGCAGTACTTC
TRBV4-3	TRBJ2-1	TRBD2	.	CASSQETSGRANEQFF	TGCGCCAGCAGCCAAGAGACTAGCGGGAGGGCCAATGAGCAGTTCTTC
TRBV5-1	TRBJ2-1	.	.	CASSLALNNEQFF	TGCGCCAGCAGCTTGGCCTTGAACAATGAGCAGTTCTTC
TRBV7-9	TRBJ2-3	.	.	CASSPTTPTQYF	TGTGCCAGCAGCCCGACTACCCCAACGCAGTATTTT
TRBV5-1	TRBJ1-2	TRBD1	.	CASSPGQGAASNYGYTF	TGCGCCAGCAGCCCTGGACAGGGGGCAGCTTCCAACTATGGCTACACCTTC